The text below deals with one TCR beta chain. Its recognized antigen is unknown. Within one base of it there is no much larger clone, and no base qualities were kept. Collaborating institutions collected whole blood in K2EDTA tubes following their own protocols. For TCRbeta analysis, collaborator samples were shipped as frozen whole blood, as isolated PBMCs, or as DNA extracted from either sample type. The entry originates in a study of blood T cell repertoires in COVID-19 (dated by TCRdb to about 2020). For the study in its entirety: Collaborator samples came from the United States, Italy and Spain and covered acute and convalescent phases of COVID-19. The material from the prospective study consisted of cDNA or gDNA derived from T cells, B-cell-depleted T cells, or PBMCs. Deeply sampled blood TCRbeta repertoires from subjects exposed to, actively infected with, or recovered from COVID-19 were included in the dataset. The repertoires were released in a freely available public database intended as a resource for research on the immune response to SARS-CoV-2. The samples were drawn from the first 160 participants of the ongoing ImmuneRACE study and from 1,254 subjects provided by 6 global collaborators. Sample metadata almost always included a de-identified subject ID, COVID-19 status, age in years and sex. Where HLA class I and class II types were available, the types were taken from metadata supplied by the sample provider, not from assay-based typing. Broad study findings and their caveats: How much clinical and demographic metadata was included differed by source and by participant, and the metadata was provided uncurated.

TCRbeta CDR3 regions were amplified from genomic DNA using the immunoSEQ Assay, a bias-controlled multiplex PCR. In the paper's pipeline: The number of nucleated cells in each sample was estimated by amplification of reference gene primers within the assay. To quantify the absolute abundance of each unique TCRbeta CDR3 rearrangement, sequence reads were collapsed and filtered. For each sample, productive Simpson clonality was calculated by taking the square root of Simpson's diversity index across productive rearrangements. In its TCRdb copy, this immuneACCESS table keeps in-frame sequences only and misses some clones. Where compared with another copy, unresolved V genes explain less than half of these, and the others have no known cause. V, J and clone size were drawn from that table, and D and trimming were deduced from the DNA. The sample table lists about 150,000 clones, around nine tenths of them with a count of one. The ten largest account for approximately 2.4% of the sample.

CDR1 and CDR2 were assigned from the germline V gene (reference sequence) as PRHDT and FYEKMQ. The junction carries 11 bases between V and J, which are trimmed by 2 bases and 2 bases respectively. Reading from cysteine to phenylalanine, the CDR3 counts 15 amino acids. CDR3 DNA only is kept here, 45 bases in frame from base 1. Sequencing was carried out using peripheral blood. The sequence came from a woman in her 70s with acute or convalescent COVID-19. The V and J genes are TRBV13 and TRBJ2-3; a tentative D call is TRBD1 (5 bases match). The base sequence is TGTGCCAGCAGCTTATTTTGGGGCGACACAGATACGCAGTATTTT. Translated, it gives CASSLFWGDTDTQYF.